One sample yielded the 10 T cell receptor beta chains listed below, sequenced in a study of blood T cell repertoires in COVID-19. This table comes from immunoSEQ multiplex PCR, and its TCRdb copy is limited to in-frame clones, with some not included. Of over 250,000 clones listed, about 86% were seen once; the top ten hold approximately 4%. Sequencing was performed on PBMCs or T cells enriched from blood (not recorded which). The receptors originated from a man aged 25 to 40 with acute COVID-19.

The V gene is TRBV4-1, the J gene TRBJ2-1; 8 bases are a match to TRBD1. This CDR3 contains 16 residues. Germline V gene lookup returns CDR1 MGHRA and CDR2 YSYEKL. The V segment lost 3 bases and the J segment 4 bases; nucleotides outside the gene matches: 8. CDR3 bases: TGCGCCAGCAGCCACTTAGACAGGGGAGAATACAATGAGCAGTTCTTC. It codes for CASSHLDRGEYNEQFF.

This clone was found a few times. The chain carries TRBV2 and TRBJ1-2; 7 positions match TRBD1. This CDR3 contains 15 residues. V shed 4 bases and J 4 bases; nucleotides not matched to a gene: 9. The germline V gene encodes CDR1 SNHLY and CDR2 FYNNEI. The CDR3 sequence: CASSVEQGQFYGYTF. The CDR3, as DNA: TGTGCCAGCAGTGTAGAACAGGGACAGTTCTATGGCTACACCTTC.

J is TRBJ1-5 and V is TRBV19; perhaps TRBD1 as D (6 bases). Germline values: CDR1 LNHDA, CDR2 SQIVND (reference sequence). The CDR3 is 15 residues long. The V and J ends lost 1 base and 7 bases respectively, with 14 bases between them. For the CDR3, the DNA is TGTGCCAGTAGTATAGGGGAGGGGGGCCGACAGCCCCAGCATTTT. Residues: CASSIGEGGRQPQHF.

The CDR3 nucleotides read TGTGCCAGCAGGGCGACAGGGGTCGGAAACACCATATATTTT. Amino acid sequence: CASRATGVGNTIYF. The rearrangement joins TRBV5-6 to TRBJ1-3, with TRBD1 matching 8 bases. J gave up 4 bases and V 5 bases, and 5 bases lay outside the gene matches. Germline CDR1 and CDR2: SGHDT and YYEEEE. CDR3 length equals 14 residues. The complete variable domain, with remaining parts taken from reference TRBV5-6 and TRBJ1-3, reads DAGVTQSPTHLIKTRGQQVTLRCSPKSGHDTVSWYQQALGQGPQFIFQYYEEEERQRGNFPDRFSGHQFPNYSSELNVNALLLGDSALYLCASRATGVGNTIYFGEGSWLTVV.

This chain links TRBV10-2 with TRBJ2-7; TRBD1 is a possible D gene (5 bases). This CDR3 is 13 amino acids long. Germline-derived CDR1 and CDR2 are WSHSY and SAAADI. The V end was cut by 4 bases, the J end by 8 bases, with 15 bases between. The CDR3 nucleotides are TGCGCCAGCAGTGCAGGGCCCTCCGCCCAGCAGTACGTC. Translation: CASSAGPSAQQYV.

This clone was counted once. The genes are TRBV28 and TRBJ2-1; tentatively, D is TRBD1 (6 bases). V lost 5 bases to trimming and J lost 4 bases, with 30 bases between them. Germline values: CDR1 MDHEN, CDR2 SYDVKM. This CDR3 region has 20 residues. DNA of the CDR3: TGTGCCAGCAGTCTAAACAGGGATAGCATGAGCGGAGCTAAATACAATGAGCAGTTCTTC. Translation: CASSLNRDSMSGAKYNEQFF.

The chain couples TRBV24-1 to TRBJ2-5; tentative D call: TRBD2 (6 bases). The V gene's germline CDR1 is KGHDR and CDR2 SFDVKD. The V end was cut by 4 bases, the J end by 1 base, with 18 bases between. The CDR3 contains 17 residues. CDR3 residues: CATSEDGRAGLQETQYF. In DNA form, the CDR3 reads TGTGCCACCAGTGAGGATGGAAGAGCGGGCCTCCAAGAGACCCAGTACTTC.

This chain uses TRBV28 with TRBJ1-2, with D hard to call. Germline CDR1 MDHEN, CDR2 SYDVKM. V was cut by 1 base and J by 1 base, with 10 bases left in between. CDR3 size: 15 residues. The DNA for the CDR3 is TGTGCCAGCAGTTTATCCGGGTCGATTAACTATGGCTACACCTTC. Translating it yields CASSLSGSINYGYTF.

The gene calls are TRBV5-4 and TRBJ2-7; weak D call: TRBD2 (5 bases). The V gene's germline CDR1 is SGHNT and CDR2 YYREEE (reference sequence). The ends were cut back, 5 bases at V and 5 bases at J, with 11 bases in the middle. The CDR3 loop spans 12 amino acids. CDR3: CASRRTRDEQYV. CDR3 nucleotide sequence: TGTGCCAGCAGAAGGACGCGGGACGAGCAGTACGTC.

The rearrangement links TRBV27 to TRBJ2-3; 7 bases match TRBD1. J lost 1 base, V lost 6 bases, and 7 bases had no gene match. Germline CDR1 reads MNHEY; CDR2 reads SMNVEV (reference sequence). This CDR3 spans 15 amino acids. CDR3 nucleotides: TGTGCCAGCAGGACAGGGTACCGCGGCACAGATACGCAGTATTTT. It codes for CASRTGYRGTDTQYF.